Shown below are 5 T cell receptor beta chains from a single sample sequenced in a study of T cell responses to AZD1222 COVID-19 vaccine (dated by TCRdb to the early 2020s). The library was generated by the immunoSEQ multiplex PCR assay. Imported from immuneACCESS, the table was reduced by TCRdb to in-frame sequences with V and J called. These copies leave out some clones; in studies compared against another copy, an unresolved V gene accounts for under half, and the cause of the remainder is not known. The sample table lists about 150,000 clones, about 92% of them with a count of one. About 3.3% of the sample goes to the ten largest clones. This specimen's time point label, interpreted: about 28 days (+/-7) after the second vaccine dose. The material was peripheral blood, obtained 28 days after the second AZD1222 dose. The source of these receptors is an adult who received the AZD1222 COVID-19 vaccine.

This sequence joins TRBV2 and TRBJ1-6; perhaps TRBD1 as D (5 bases). Per germline, CDR1 SNHLY and CDR2 FYNNEI. V gave up 6 bases and J gave up 8 bases, with 11 bases separating them. This CDR3 is built from 13 residues. CDR3 loop: CASSSRGDSPLHF. CDR3 DNA: TGTGCCAGCAGCTCGCGGGGGGATTCACCCCTCCACTTT.

The chain couples TRBV29-1 to TRBJ2-7; 12 bases line up with TRBD2. Per germline, CDR1 SQVTM and CDR2 ANQGSEA. Trimming cost V 7 bases and J 5 bases; bases outside gene matches: 3. This CDR3 has 12 residues. Here the CDR3 reads CSARTSGDEQYF. The DNA for the CDR3 is TGCAGCGCCAGGACTAGCGGGGACGAGCAGTACTTC.

J is TRBJ2-1 and V is TRBV14, with 12 bases fitting TRBD2. The germline CDR1 and CDR2 sequences are SGHDN and FVKESK. Germline trimming cut 2 bases from V and 6 bases from J; bases unmatched to any gene: 2. The CDR3 sequence is 15 residues long. Here the CDR3 reads CASSQSSGRANEQFF. The CDR3 bases are TGTGCCAGCAGCCAATCTAGCGGGAGGGCCAATGAGCAGTTCTTC.

The rearrangement links TRBV5-1 to TRBJ2-2; 9 bases line up with TRBD1. The CDR3 totals 16 residues. V dropped 2 bases and J dropped 3; count of bases not matched to a gene: 5. The V gene's germline CDR1 is SGHRS and CDR2 YFSETQ. DNA of the CDR3: TGCGCCAGCAGCTTACAGGGGGCGCAGGACACCGGGGAGCTGTTTTTT. Translation: CASSLQGAQDTGELFF.

The J gene is TRBJ1-5, the V gene TRBV28; 8 bases align to TRBD1. Unmatched junction bases numbered 2, after V lost 4 bases and J lost 0 bases. Germline lookup yields CDR1 MDHEN and CDR2 SYDVKM. The CDR3 covers 15 residues. DNA for the CDR3: TGTGCCAGCAGTTCGACAGGGGATAGCAATCAGCCCCAGCATTTT. Translated: CASSSTGDSNQPQHF.